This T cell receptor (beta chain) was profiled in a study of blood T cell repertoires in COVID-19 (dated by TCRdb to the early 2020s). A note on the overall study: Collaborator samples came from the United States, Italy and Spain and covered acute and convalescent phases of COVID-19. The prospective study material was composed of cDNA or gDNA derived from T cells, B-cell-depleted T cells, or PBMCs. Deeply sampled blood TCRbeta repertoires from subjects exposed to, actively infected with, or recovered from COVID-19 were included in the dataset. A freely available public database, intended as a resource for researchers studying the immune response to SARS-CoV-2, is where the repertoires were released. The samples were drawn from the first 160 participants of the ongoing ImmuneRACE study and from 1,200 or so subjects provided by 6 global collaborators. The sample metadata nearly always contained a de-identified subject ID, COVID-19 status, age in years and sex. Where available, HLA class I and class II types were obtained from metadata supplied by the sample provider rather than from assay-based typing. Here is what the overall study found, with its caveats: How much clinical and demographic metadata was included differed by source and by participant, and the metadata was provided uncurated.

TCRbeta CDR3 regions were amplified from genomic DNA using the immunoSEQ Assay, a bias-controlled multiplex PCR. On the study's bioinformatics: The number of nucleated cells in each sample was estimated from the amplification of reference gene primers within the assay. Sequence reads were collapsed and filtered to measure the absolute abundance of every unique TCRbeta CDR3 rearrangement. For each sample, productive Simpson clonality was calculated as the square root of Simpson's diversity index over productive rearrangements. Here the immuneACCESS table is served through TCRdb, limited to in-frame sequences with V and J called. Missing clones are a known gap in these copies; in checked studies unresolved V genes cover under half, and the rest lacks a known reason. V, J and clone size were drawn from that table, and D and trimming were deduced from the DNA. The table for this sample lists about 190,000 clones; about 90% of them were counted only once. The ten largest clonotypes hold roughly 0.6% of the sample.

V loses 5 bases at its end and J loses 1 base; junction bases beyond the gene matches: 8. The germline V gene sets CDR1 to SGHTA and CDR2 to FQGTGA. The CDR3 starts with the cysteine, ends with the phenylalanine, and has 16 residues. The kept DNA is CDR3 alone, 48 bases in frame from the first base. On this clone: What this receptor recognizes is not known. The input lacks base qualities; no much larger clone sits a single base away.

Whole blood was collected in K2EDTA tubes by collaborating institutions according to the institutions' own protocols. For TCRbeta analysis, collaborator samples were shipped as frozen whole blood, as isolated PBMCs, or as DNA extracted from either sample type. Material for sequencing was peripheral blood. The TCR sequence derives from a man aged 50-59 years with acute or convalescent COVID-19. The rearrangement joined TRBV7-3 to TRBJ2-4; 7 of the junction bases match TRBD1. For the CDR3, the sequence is CASSPKGGMAKNIQYF. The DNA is TGTGCCAGCAGCCCCAAAGGGGGCATGGCCAAAAACATTCAGTACTTC.